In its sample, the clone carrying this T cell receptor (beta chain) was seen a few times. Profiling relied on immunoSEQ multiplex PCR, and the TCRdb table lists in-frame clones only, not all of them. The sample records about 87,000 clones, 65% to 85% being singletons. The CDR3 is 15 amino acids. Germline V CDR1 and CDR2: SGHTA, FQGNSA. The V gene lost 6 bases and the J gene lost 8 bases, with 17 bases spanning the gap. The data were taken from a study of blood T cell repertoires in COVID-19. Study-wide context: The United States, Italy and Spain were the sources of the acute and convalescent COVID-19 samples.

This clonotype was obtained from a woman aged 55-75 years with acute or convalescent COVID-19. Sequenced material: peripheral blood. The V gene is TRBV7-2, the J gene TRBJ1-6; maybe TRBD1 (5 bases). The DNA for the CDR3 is TGTGCCAGCAGGATACAGGTCCTTGGGGATTCACCCCTCCACTTT. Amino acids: CASRIQVLGDSPLHF.